This entry lists 12 T cell receptor beta chains sequenced from one sample in a study of blood T cell repertoires in COVID-19. Libraries were prepared by immunoSEQ multiplex PCR; TCRdb keeps only in-frame clonotypes and omits some of them. The table has more than 90,000 clones, around 90% seen once. Sequenced input: peripheral blood. The receptors stem from a human donor in a cohort sampled during active COVID-19.

The chain carries TRBV27 and TRBJ2-3; D may be TRBD2 (6 bases). CDR1 is MNHEY and CDR2 is SMNVEV in the germline V gene (reference sequence). Trimming removed 0 bases at V and 10 bases at J, with 14 bases between. The CDR3 spans 14 residues. CDR3 nucleotides: TGTGCCAGCAGTTTATCGGGGGGTTGGGGAGCGCAGTATTTT. Encoded protein: CASSLSGGWGAQYF.

V is TRBV24-1 and J is TRBJ2-4; the match to TRBD1 covers 9 bases. V was clipped by 5 bases and J by 8 bases; unmatched bases: 6. The CDR3 runs 14 residues. CDR1 is KGHDR and CDR2 is SFDVKD in the germline V gene. DNA for the CDR3: TGTGCCACCAGTGGGGACAGGGAGGCGGACATTCAGTACTTC. Encoded protein: CATSGDREADIQYF.

This sequence joins TRBV6-6 and TRBJ1-6; D gene unclear. The germline V and J ends were trimmed by 4 bases and 0 bases, with 7 bases remaining between them. The CDR3 is made up of 15 amino acids. Germline V lookup: CDR1 MNHNY, CDR2 SVGAGI (reference sequence). CDR3 protein: CASSSGSSYNSPLHF. CDR3 DNA: TGTGCCAGCAGTTCTGGGAGCTCCTATAATTCACCCCTCCACTTT.

This chain links TRBV5-1 with TRBJ1-2, with TRBD1 matching over 7 bases. Trimming at V came to 0 bases and at J to 3 bases, leaving 11 bases not matched to a gene. The CDR3 consists of 17 residues. Germline V gene data show CDR1 as SGHRS and CDR2 as YFSETQ. CDR3 in amino acids: CASSLDGQVPRDYGYTF. CDR3 coding DNA: TGCGCCAGCAGCTTGGACGGACAGGTCCCTAGGGACTATGGCTACACCTTC.

This sequence joins TRBV3-1 (or the pseudogene TRBV3-2) and TRBJ2-2; 14 bases agree with TRBD2. The CDR3 is 17 residues long. The junction had 5 bases not matched to a gene; V was cut back by 4 bases and J by 4 bases. Germline values: CDR1 LGHDT, CDR2 YNNKEL (reference sequence). This CDR3 reads CASSLGTSGSGTGELFF. DNA for the CDR3: TGTGCCAGCAGCCTCGGGACTAGCGGGAGCGGCACCGGGGAGCTGTTTTTT.

Only a few counts were recorded for this clone. The genes are TRBV14 and TRBJ2-5, with 7 bases matching TRBD1. V lost 4 bases, J lost 6 bases, and 11 bases stayed unmatched. CDR3 size: 15 residues. Germline CDR1 reads SGHDN; CDR2 reads FVKESK. The CDR3 nucleotides read TGTGCCAGCAGCCTCCGACAGGGCGGGTATAAGACCCAGTACTTC. This sequence encodes CASSLRQGGYKTQYF.

This rearrangement joins TRBV6-5 to TRBJ1-1; 8 bases match TRBD1. This CDR3 spans 13 amino acids. The ends lost 4 bases at V and 3 bases at J; junction bases unmatched: 1. Germline-derived CDR1 and CDR2 are MNHEY and SVGAGI. CDR3 sequence (DNA): TGTGCCAGCAGTTCCAGGGGGCACACTGAAGCTTTCTTT. Translated, it gives CASSSRGHTEAFF.

This sequence joins TRBV2 and TRBJ1-3; D unclear. The CDR3 is 13 amino acids. The germline V gene has CDR1 SNHLY and CDR2 FYNNEI. Trimming removed 9 bases from V and 0 bases from J, with 9 bases in between. CDR3 residues: CASGLSSGNTIYF. The CDR3 coding sequence is TGTGCCAGTGGCTTAAGCTCTGGAAACACCATATATTTT. Variable domain in full (rest from reference TRBV2 and TRBJ1-3): EPEVTQTPSHQVTQMGQEVILRCVPISNHLYFYWYRQILGQKVEFLVSFYNNEISEKSEIFDDQFSVERPDGSNFTLKIRSTKLEDSAMYFCASGLSSGNTIYFGEGSWLTVV.

V gene TRBV3-1 (or the pseudogene TRBV3-2) combines with J gene TRBJ2-1, with 14 positions matching TRBD2. J gave up 7 bases and V 8 bases, and 1 base lay outside the gene matches. The CDR3 loop spans 13 amino acids. CDR1 and CDR2 (germline): LGHDT, YNNKEL (reference sequence). The CDR3 DNA reads as TGTGCCAGCGGGACTAGCGGGAGAAATGAGCAGTTCTTC. This translates into CASGTSGRNEQFF.

This clone was detected only once. The rearrangement joins TRBV20-1 to TRBJ2-5, with 9 bases identical to TRBD1. The CDR3 has 11 residues. CDR1 DFQATT and CDR2 SNEGSKA come from the germline V gene (reference sequence). The DNA of the CDR3 is TGCAGCGGACAGGGGATAGAGACCCAGTACTTC. Its protein is CSGQGIETQYF.

The chain combines TRBV13 with TRBJ1-5, with a weak D call TRBD1 (6 bases). V shed 7 bases and J shed 7 bases, with 20 bases lying between them. CDR1 PRHDT and CDR2 FYEKMQ come from the germline V gene (reference sequence). The CDR3 length is 15 residues. The CDR3 nucleotides are TGTGCCAGCACCCTGGGGGAGGGGGAAGGGCAGCCCCAGCATTTT. This gives the protein CASTLGEGEGQPQHF. Looking up the rest from reference TRBV13 and TRBJ1-5 gives the full variable domain: AAGVIQSPRHLIKEKRETATLKCYPIPRHDTVYWYQQGPGQDPQFLISFYEKMQSDKGSIPDRFSAQQFSDYHSELNMSSLELGDSALYFCASTLGEGEGQPQHFGDGTRLSIL.

The V call is TRBV7-6, the J call TRBJ2-1; D may be TRBD2 (7 bases). Trimming shortened V by 7 bases and J by 3 bases, and 19 bases separated the two germline ends. This CDR3 comprises 16 residues. Germline CDR1 is SGHVS and CDR2 is FNYEAQ. CDR3 sequence (DNA): TGTGCCAGCATGGGGGGGGCTAGCGCCTTCTACAATGAGCAGTTCTTC. Protein sequence: CASMGGASAFYNEQFF.